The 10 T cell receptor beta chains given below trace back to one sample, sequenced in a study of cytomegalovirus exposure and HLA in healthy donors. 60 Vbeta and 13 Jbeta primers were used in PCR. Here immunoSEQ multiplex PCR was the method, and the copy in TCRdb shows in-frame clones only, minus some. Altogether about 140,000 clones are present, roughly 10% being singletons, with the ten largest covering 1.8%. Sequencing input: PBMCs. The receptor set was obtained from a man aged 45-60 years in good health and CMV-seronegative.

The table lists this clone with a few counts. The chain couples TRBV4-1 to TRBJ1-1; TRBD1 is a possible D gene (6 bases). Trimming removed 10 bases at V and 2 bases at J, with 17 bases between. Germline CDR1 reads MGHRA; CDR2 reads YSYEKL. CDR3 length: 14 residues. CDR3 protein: CATSYQGTNTEAFF. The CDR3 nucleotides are TGCGCCACCTCGTACCAGGGGACCAACACTGAAGCTTTCTTT.

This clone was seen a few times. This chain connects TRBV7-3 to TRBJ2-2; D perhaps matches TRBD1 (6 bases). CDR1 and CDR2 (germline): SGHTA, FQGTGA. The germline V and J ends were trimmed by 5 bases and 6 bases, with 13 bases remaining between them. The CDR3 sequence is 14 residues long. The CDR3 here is CASSTQTGPGELFF. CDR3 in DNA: TGTGCCAGCAGCACCCAGACAGGTCCCGGGGAGCTGTTTTTT.

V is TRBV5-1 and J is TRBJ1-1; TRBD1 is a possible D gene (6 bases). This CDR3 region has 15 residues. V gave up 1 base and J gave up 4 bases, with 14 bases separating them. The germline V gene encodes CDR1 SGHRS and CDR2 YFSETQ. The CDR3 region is CASSLNVGGGTEAFF. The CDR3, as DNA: TGCGCCAGCAGCTTGAATGTAGGGGGTGGCACTGAAGCTTTCTTT.

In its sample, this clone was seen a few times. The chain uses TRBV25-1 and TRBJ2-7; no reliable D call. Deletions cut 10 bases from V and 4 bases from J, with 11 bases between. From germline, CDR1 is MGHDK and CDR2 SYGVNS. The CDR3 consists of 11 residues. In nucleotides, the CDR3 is TGTGCCATAGGATCGGGTTACGAGCAGTACTTC. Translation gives CAIGSGYEQYF.

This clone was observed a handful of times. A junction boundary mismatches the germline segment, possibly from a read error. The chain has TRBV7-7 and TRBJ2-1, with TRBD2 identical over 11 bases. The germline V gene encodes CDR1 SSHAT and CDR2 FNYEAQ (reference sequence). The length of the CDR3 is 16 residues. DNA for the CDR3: TGTGCTAGCAGCTTAGCGGGGGGGCAGGGGAGGAATGAGCAGTTCTTC. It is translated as CASSLAGGQGRNEQFF.

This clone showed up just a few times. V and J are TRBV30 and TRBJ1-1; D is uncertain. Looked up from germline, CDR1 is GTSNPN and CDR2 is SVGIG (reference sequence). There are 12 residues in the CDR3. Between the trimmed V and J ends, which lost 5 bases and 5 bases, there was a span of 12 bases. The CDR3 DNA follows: TGTGCCTGGGAGGCCGAAAAAACTGAAGCTTTCTTT. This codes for CAWEAEKTEAFF.

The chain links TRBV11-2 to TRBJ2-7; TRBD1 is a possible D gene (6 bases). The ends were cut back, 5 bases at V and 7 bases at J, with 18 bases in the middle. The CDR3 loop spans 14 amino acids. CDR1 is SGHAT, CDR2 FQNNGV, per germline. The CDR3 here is CASSPGQGVREQYF. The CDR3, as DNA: TGTGCCAGCAGCCCGGGACAAGGGGTAAGGGAGCAGTACTTC.

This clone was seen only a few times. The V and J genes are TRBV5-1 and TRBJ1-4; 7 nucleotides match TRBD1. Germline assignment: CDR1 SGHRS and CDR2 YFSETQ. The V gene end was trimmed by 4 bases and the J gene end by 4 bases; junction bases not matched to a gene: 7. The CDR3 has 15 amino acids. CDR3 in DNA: TGCGCCAGCAGCGTCTCCGGGACAGATAATGAAAAACTGTTTTTT. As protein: CASSVSGTDNEKLFF.

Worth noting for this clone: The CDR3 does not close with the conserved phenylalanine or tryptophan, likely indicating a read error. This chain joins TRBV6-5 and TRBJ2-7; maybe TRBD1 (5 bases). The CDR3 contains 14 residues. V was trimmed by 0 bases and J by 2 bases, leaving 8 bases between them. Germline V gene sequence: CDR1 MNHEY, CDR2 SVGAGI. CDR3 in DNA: TGTGCCAGCAGTTACTCGGGGCCCCCCTACGAGCAGTACCTC. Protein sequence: CASSYSGPPYEQYL.

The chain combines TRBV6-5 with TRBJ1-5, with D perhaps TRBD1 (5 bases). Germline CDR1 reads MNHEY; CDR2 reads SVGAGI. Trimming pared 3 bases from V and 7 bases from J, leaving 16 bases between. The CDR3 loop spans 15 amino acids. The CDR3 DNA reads TGTGCCAGCAGTTATGATCGGCAGGGTCGGCAGCCCCAGCATTTT. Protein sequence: CASSYDRQGRQPQHF.